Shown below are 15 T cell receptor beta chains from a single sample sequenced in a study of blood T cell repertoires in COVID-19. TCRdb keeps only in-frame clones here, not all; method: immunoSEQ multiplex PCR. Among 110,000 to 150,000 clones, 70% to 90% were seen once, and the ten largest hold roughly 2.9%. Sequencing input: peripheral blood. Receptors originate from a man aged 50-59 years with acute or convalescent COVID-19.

Here the CDR3 reads CASSEGDKEIVEAFF. In DNA, the CDR3 is TGTGCCAGCAGCGAGGGAGACAAAGAGATCGTTGAAGCTTTCTTT. The chain carries TRBV2 and TRBJ1-1; D remains ambiguous. Trimming took off 6 bases at V and 7 bases at J, with 21 bases between the two ends. Per the germline V gene, CDR1 is SNHLY and CDR2 is FYNNEI. The CDR3 loop spans 15 amino acids.

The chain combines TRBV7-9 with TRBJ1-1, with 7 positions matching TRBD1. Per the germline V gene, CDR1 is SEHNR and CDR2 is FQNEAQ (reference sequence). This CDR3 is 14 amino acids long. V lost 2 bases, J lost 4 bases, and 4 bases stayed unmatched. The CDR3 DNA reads TGTGCCAGCAGCTTACACCAGGGGGGCACTGAAGCTTTCTTT. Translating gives CASSLHQGGTEAFF. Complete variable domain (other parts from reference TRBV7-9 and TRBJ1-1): DTGVSQNPRHKITKRGQNVTFRCDPISEHNRLYWYRQTLGQGPEFLTYFQNEAQLEKSRLLSDRFSAERPKGSFSTLEIQRTEQGDSAMYLCASSLHQGGTEAFFGQGTRLTVV.

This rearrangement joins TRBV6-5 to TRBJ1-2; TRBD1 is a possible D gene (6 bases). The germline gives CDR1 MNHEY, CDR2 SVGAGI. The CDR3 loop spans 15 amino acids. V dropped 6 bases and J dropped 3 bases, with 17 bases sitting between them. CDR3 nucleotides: TGTGCCAGCAGGAAGTCTCCGACAGGCGACTATGGCTACACCTTC. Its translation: CASRKSPTGDYGYTF.

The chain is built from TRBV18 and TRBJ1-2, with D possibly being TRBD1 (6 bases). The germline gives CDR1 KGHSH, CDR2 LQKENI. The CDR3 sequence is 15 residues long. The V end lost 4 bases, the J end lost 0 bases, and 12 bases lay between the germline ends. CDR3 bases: TGTGCCAGCTCACGGCTCGGACAGACTAACTATGGCTACACCTTC. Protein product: CASSRLGQTNYGYTF.

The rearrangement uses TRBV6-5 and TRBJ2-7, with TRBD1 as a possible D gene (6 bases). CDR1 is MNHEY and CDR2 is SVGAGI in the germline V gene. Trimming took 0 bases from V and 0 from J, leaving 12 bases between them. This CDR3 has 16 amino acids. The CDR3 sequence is CASSYSGGRASYEQYF. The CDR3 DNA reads TGTGCCAGCAGTTACTCTGGGGGCAGGGCCTCCTACGAGCAGTACTTC.

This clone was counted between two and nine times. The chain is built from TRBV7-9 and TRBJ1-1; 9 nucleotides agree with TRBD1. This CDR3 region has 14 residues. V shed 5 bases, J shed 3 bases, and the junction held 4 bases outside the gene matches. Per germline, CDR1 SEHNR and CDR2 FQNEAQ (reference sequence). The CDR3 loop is CASSPRDRDTEAFF. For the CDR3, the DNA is TGTGCCAGCAGCCCCCGGGACAGGGACACTGAAGCTTTCTTT.

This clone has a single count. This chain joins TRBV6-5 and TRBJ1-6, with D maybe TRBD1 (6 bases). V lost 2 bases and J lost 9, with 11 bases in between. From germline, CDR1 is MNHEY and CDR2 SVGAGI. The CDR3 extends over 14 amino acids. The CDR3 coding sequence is TGTGCCAGCAGTTACGGCAGGGGTGGTTCACCCCTCCACTTT. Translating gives CASSYGRGGSPLHF.

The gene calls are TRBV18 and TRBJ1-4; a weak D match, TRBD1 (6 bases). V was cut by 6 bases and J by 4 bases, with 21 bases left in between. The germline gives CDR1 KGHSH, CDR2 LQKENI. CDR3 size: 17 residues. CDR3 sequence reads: CASSPGTPTALNEKLFF. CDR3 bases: TGTGCCAGCTCCCCCGGGACACCGACCGCCCTTAATGAAAAACTGTTTTTT.

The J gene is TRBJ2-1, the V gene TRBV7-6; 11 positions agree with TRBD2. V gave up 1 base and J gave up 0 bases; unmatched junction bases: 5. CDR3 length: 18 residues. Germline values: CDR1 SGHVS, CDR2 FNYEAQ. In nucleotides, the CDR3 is TGTGCCAGCAGCTTAGGTCTAGCGGGGGGCAGCTCCTACAATGAGCAGTTCTTC. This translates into CASSLGLAGGSSYNEQFF.

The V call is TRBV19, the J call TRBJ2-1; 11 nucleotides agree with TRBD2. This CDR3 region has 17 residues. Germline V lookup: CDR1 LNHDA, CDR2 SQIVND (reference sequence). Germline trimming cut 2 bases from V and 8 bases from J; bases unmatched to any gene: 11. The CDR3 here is CASSINIETSGIDEQFF. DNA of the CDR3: TGTGCCAGTAGTATAAACATTGAGACTAGCGGGATTGATGAGCAGTTCTTC.

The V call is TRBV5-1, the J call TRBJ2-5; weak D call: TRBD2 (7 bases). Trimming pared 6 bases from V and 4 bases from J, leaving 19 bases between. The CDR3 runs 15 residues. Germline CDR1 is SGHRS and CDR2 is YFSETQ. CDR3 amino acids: CASKVRGGKGETQYF. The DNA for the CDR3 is TGCGCCAGCAAGGTCCGCGGGGGCAAAGGAGAGACCCAGTACTTC.

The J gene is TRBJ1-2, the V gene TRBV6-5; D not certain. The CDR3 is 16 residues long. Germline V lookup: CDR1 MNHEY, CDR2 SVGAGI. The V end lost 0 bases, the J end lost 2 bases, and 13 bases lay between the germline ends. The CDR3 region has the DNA TGTGCCAGCAGTTACTCTAGCGCCAGCGTAAACTATGGCTACACCTTC. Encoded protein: CASSYSSASVNYGYTF.

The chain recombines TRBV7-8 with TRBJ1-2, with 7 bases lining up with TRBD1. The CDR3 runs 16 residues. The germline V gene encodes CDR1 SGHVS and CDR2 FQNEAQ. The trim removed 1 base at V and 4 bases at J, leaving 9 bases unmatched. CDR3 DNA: TGTGCCAGCAGCTTAGGAACCGGGACAGTCGGCTATGGCTACACCTTC. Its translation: CASSLGTGTVGYGYTF.

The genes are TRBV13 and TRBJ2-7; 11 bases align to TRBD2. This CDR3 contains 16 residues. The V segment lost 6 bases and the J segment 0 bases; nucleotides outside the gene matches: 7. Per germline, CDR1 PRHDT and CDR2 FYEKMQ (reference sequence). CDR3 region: CASRAASGGISYEQYF. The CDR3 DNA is TGTGCCAGCAGGGCAGCTAGCGGGGGGATCTCCTACGAGCAGTACTTC.

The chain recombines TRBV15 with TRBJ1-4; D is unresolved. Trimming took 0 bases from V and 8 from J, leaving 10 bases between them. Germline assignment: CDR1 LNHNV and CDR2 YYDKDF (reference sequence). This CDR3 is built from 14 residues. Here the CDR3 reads CATSRDDFAEKLFF. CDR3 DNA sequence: TGTGCCACCAGCAGAGATGATTTCGCGGAAAAACTGTTTTTT.